This T cell receptor beta chain comes out of a study of immune characterization of retroperitoneal liposarcoma. The germline gives CDR1 SGHAT, CDR2 FQDESV (reference sequence). The length of the CDR3 is 13 residues. V dropped 6 bases and J dropped 7 bases, with 15 bases sitting between them. TCRdb processed the PCR reads anew with MiXCR; each CDR3 protein has one entry. Among around 5,000 distinct CDR3 sequences listed, around 30% were seen once. This receptor was identified in a female donor with retroperitoneal liposarcoma. The V and J genes are TRBV11-1 and TRBJ2-5; the D gene is possibly TRBD2 (5 bases). The sample taken for sequencing was tumor tissue. DNA for the CDR3: TGTGCCAGCAGAGGGTTGGGCGGAGGGACCCAGTACTTC. Its protein is CASRGLGGGTQYF.